This paragraph reports one TCR beta chain. This CDR3 has 16 residues. V shed 5 bases and J shed 4 bases, with 17 bases lying between them. CDR1 LNHNV and CDR2 YYDKDF come from the germline V gene (reference sequence). These data originate in a study of blood T cell repertoires in COVID-19. Study-wide context: Acute-phase and convalescent COVID-19 samples originated in the United States, Italy and Spain. T cells, B-cell-depleted T cells, or PBMCs supplied cDNA or gDNA.

Original methodology: Estimated nucleated cell counts came from reference gene primer amplification. TCRdb keeps only in-frame clones here, not all; method: immunoSEQ multiplex PCR. V, J and clone size derive from that table, while D and trimming were established from the DNA sequence. The sample lists about 250,000 clones; more than 65% were seen once. The genes are TRBV15 and TRBJ1-4, with D perhaps matching TRBD1 (5 bases). Sequencing was done on a sample of peripheral blood. This clonotype was obtained from a man aged 50-59 years with active or convalescent COVID-19. CDR3 DNA: TGTGCCACCAGCTGGGGGGAAGCAGCTATTAATGAAAAACTGTTTTTT. It is translated as CATSWGEAAINEKLFF.